This T cell receptor (beta chain) was observed in a study of cytomegalovirus exposure and HLA in healthy donors. Overall study results and limits: Analysis performed later found 16,000 or so TCR beta sequences associated with HLA alleles at 0.05 false discovery rate. One variant, a missense change in DCLRE1C, was linked in a later analysis to TCR beta V- and J-gene trimming. With high specificity and sensitivity, the classifier reportedly diagnosed cytomegalovirus status.

This CDR3 region has 14 residues. V was pared by 10 bases and J by 6 bases, with 11 bases of the junction left unmatched. Germline values: CDR1 ENHRY, CDR2 SYGVKD. The donors comprised healthy bone marrow donors. With 60 Vbeta and 13 Jbeta primers, the PCR was carried out. Libraries were prepared by immunoSEQ multiplex PCR; TCRdb keeps only in-frame clonotypes and omits some of them. Among 110,000 or so clones listed, 80% to 85% were seen once. Of note for this clone: Its antigen is unidentified.

The source of this sequence is a man aged 25 to 45 in good health and CMV-seropositive. V gene TRBV10-3 combines with J gene TRBJ2-2; 7 bases are a match to TRBD2. Specimen: PBMCs. This CDR3 is CATSLGGDAGELFF. As DNA, the CDR3 is TGTGCCACTAGTTTGGGAGGGGACGCCGGGGAGCTGTTTTTT.